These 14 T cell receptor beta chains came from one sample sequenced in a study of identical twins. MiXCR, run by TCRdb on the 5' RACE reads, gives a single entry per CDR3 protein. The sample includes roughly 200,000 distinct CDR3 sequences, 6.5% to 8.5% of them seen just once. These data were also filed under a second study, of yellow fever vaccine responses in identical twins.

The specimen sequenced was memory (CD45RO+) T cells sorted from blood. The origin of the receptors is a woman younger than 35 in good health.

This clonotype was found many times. CDR3 protein: CASSLEGMRAFF. CDR3 nucleotides: TGTGCCAGCAGCTTAGAAGGGATGCGGGCTTTCTTT. The V call is TRBV7-9, the J call TRBJ1-1; D is unclear. V was trimmed by 1 base and J by 11 bases, leaving 11 bases between them. Germline values: CDR1 SEHNR, CDR2 FQNEAQ (reference sequence). The CDR3 is made up of 12 amino acids.

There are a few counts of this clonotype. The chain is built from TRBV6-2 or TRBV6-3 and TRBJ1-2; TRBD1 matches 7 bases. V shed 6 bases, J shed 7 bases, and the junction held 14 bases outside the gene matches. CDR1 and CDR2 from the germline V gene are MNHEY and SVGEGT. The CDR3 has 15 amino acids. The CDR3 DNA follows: TGTGCCAGCAGCCCGGCCATGACAGGGCCTAGTGGCTACACCTTC. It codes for CASSPAMTGPSGYTF.

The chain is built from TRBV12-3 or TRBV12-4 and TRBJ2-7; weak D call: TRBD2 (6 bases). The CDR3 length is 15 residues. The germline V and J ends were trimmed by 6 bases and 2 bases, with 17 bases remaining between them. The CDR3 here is CASRDPEEGTYEQYF. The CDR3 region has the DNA TGTGCCAGCAGGGACCCGGAGGAGGGAACCTACGAGCAGTACTTC.

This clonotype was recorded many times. The CDR3 protein is CASSSDRETQYF. CDR3 DNA: TGCGCCAGCAGCTCAGATCGAGAGACCCAGTACTTC. The rearrangement links TRBV5-1 to TRBJ2-5, with unresolved D. The germline V gene has CDR1 SGHRS and CDR2 YFSETQ. V lost 3 bases, J lost 4 bases, and 7 bases lay in between. This CDR3 has 12 amino acids. The whole variable domain, filled in from reference TRBV5-1 and TRBJ2-5, reads KAGVTQTPRYLIKTRGQQVTLSCSPISGHRSVSWYQQTPGQGLQFLFEYFSETQRNKGNFPGRFSGRQFSNSRSEMNVSTLELGDSALYLCASSSDRETQYFGPGTRLLVL.

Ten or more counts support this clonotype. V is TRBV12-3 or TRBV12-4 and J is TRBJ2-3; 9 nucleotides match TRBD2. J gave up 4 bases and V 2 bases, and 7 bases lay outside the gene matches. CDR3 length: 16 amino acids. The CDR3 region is CASSLRPAGGSDTQYF. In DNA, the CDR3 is TGTGCCAGCAGTTTACGTCCAGCGGGAGGATCAGATACGCAGTATTTT.

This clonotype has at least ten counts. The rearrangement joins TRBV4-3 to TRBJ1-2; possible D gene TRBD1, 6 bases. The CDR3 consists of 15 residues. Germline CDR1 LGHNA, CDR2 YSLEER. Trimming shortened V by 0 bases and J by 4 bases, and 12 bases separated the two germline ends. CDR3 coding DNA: TGCGCCAGCAGCCAAGATCCACAGGGACTCTATGGCTACACCTTC. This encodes CASSQDPQGLYGYTF.

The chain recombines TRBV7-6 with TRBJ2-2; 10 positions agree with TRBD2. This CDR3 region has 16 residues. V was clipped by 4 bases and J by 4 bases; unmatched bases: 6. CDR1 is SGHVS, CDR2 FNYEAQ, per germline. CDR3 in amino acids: CASSSRLAGVTGELFF. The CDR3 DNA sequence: TGTGCCAGCAGCTCCCGGCTAGCGGGAGTCACCGGGGAGCTGTTTTTT.

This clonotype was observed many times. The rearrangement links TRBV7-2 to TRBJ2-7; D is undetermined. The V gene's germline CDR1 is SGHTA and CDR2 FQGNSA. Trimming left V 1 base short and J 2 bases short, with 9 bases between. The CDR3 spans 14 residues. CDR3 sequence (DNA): TGTGCCAGCAGCTTAGTGGGGTTAACCTACGAGCAGTACTTC. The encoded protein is CASSLVGLTYEQYF.

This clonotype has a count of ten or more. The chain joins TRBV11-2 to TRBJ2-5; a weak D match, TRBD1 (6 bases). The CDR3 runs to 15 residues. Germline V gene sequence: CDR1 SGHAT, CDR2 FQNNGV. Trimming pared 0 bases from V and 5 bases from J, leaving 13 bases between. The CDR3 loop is CASSLEGGDLETQYF. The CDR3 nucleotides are TGTGCCAGCAGCTTAGAAGGGGGAGATCTGGAGACCCAGTACTTC.

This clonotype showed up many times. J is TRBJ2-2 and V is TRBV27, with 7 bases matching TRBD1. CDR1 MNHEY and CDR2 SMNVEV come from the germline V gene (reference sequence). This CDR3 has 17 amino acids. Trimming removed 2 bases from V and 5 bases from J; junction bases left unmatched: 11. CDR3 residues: CASSLGTARRGTGELFF. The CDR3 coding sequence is TGTGCCAGCAGTTTAGGGACAGCGCGCAGGGGGACCGGGGAGCTGTTTTTT.

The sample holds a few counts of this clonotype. The CDR3 DNA sequence: TGTGCCAGCAGCACAGGAGGCGTTGTGAACACTGAAGCTTTCTTT. It translates to CASSTGGVVNTEAFF. This sequence joins TRBV7-8 and TRBJ1-1; a weak D match, TRBD1 (5 bases). V was trimmed by 5 bases and J by 0 bases, leaving 13 bases between them. From germline, CDR1 is SGHVS and CDR2 FQNEAQ. This CDR3 comprises 15 residues.

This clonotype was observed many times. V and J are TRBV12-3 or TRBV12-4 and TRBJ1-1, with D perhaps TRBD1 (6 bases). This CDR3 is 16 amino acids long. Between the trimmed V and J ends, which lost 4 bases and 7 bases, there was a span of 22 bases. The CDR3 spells CASSSRGRAGSLEAFF. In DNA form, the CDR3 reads TGTGCCAGCAGTTCTAGGGGGAGGGCAGGATCCCTTGAAGCTTTCTTT.

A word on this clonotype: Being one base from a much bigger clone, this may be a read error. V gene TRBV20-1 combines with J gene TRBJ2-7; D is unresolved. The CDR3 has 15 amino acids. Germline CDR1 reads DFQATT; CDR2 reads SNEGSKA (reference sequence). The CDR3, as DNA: TGCAGTGCTAGAGATCTGCACAGTCCCTCCTACGGGCAGTACTTC. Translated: CSARDLHSPSYGQYF.

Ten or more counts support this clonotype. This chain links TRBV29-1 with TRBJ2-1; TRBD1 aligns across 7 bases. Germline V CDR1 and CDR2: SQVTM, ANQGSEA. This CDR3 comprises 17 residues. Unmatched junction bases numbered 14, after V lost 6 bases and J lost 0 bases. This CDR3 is CSVPGQTKLISYNEQFF. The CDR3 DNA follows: TGCAGCGTCCCGGGACAGACAAAATTAATCTCCTACAATGAGCAGTTCTTC.